The clone carrying this T cell receptor beta chain has only a few counts. V trimming: 2 bases; J trimming: 4 bases; junction bases outside the gene matches: 15. Germline assignment: CDR1 MDHEN and CDR2 SYDVKM. This CDR3 has 18 residues. Treatment denoted: randomized to nivolumab then ipilimumab (arm A) or the reverse (arm B). The data belong to a study of sequential checkpoint blockade in melanoma. Using immunoSEQ multiplex PCR, the repertoire was profiled, and TCRdb retains in-frame clones only, with some absent. The data show about 3,500 clones, more than 15% seen once. This material consisted of tumor tissue (inferred from file names), taken from a patient given nivolumab and ipilimumab in sequence. The TCR originated in a human donor with melanoma. This chain uses TRBV28 with TRBJ1-1, with 8 bases identical to TRBD1. The CDR3 protein is CASSLTWILRGQGTEAFF. CDR3 bases: TGTGCCAGCAGTTTAACCTGGATACTCAGGGGGCAAGGCACTGAAGCTTTCTTT.